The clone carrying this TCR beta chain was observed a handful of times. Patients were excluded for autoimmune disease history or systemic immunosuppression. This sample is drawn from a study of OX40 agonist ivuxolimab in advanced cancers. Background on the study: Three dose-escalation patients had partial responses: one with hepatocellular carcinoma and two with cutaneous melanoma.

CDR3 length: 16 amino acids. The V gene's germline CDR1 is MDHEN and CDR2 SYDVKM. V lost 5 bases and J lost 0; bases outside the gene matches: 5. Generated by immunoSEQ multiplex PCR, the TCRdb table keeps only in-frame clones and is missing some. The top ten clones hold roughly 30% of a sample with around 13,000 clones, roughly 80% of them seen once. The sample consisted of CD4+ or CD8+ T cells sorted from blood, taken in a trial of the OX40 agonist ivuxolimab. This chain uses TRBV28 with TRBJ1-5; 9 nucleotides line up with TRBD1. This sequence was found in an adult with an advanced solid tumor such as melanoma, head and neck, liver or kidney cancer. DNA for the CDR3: TGTGCCAGCAGTCGGGACAGGGCTTATAGCAATCAGCCCCAGCATTTT. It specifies CASSRDRAYSNQPQHF.